This TCR beta chain was obtained from a study of response to subunit inactivated influenza vaccine. Findings of the study overall: There was a suggestion from the authors that each seasonal influenza vaccination recruits few new T cells.

Germline CDR1 and CDR2: DFQATT and SNEGSKA (reference sequence). The CDR3 sequence is 11 residues long. V was trimmed by 6 bases and J by 6 bases, leaving 11 bases between them. Via MiXCR, TCRdb re-called the RT-PCR reads, giving one row per CDR3 protein. The sample holds 530,000 or so distinct CDR3 sequences, roughly 10% seen once. As to this clonotype: Its antigen remains unidentified.

Source: PBMCs from blood, taken on the day of vaccination. The chain carries TRBV20-1 and TRBJ1-1; D is unclear. This receptor was taken from a man aged 45-65 years who received an inactivated influenza vaccine. The CDR3 DNA sequence: TGCAGTGCCTGGAAACTACCTGAAGCTTTCTTT. Translating gives CSAWKLPEAFF.